The rows below give T cell receptor beta chains drawn from one sample of a study of identical twins' blood T cells. TCRdb redid the calling of the 5' RACE reads with MiXCR, one entry per CDR3 protein. The repertoire holds 300,000 to 400,000 distinct CDR3 sequences, with approximately 30% as singletons. Material: PBMCs. The origin of the receptors is a woman aged 18-49 years in good health. CDR3s include the opening cysteine and the closing phenylalanine or tryptophan. A D gene is named only where the DNA matches it firmly. For some rows the clone size is stated as once, few or many, or as a class when expanded; others skip it.

d_call: -
clone_size: -
v_call: TRBV2
j_call: TRBJ1-5
cdr3_nt: TGTGCCAGCAGTGAGCAATATAGCAATCAGCCCCAGCATTTT
cdr3_aa: CASSEQYSNQPQHF

d_call: -
clone_size: many
v_call: TRBV6-6
j_call: TRBJ1-5
cdr3_nt: TGTGCCAGCAGTTACTTCCGAACGGGGGGTAGGACTAATCAGCCCCAGCATTTT
cdr3_aa: CASSYFRTGGRTNQPQHF

d_call: -
clone_size: -
v_call: TRBV13
j_call: TRBJ2-7
cdr3_nt: TGTGCCAGCAGCTTATGGGTGGGGCCTGGCACCTACGAGCAGTACTTC
cdr3_aa: CASSLWVGPGTYEQYF

d_call: TRBD2
clone_size: -
v_call: TRBV12-3/TRBV12-4
j_call: TRBJ2-1
cdr3_nt: TGTGCCAGCAGTTTCCGTCAGCGGGAGTCCTACAATGAGCAGTTCTTC
cdr3_aa: CASSFRQRESYNEQFF

d_call: -
clone_size: -
v_call: TRBV5-1
j_call: TRBJ1-1
cdr3_nt: TGCGCCAGCAGCTTGGCGCGCCCTGGGATGATGGACACTGAAGCTTTCTTT
cdr3_aa: CASSLARPGMMDTEAFF

d_call: -
clone_size: -
v_call: TRBV29-1
j_call: TRBJ2-1
cdr3_nt: TGCAGCGCGACCCCTGGCGGCCCCCTCTACAATGAGCAGTTCTTC
cdr3_aa: CSATPGGPLYNEQFF

d_call: -
clone_size: few
v_call: TRBV20-1
j_call: TRBJ2-2
cdr3_nt: TGCAGTGCTCCTGGTTCTCGACCCGGGGAGCTGTTTTTT
cdr3_aa: CSAPGSRPGELFF

d_call: -
clone_size: -
v_call: TRBV18
j_call: TRBJ1-1
cdr3_nt: TGTGCCAGCTCTGGGTCAATGAACACTGAAGCTTTCTTT
cdr3_aa: CASSGSMNTEAFF

d_call: TRBD1
clone_size: few
v_call: TRBV10-3
j_call: TRBJ1-2
cdr3_nt: TGTGCCATCAAAGAAGTGCCTCCGAGGACAGGGGAAGACTATGGCTACACCTTC
cdr3_aa: CAIKEVPPRTGEDYGYTF

d_call: -
clone_size: -
v_call: TRBV4-1
j_call: TRBJ1-3
cdr3_nt: TGCGCCAGCAGCCAAGGACCTAGAGACACCATATATTTT
cdr3_aa: CASSQGPRDTIYF

d_call: TRBD2
clone_size: few
v_call: TRBV20-1
j_call: TRBJ2-4
cdr3_nt: TGCAGTGCTAGTCCCCTGTTTAGCGGGAGTGAAAACATTCAGTACTTC
cdr3_aa: CSASPLFSGSENIQYF

d_call: -
clone_size: many
v_call: TRBV2
j_call: TRBJ2-2
cdr3_nt: TGTGCCAGCATGGCAGGCAGCGGGGAGCTGTTTTTT
cdr3_aa: CASMAGSGELFF

d_call: TRBD2
clone_size: -
v_call: TRBV6-6
j_call: TRBJ2-7
cdr3_nt: TGTGCCGGCAGTTACTCAAGAACTAGCGGGAGTGGTGAGCAGTACTTC
cdr3_aa: CAGSYSRTSGSGEQYF

d_call: -
clone_size: few
v_call: TRBV5-6
j_call: TRBJ1-1
cdr3_nt: TGTGCCAGCAGCTTGGGGAGTGGGGGCCCGAACACTGAAGCTTTCTTT
cdr3_aa: CASSLGSGGPNTEAFF